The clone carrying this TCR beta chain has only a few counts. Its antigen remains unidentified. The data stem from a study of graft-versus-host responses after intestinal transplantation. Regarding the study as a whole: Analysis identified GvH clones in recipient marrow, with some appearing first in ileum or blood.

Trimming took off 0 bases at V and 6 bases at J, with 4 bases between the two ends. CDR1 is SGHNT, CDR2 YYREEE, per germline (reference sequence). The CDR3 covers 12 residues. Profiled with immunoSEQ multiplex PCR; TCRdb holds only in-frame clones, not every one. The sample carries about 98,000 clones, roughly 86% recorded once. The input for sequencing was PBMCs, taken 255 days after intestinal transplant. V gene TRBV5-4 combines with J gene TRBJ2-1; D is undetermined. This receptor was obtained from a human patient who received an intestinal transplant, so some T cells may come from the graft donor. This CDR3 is CASSLEANEQFF. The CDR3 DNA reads TGTGCCAGCAGCTTGGAGGCCAATGAGCAGTTCTTC.